The rows below give T cell receptor beta chains drawn from one sample of a study of CD8+ T cells in alopecia areata. Profiled with immunoSEQ multiplex PCR; TCRdb holds only in-frame clones, not every one. Seen here are roughly 200,000 clones, 53% observed once, and the top ten hold 11%. The sample in question was CD8+ T cells sorted from blood, obtained at week 24, from a patient treated with tofacitinib. These receptors were obtained from a human donor with alopecia areata. Both conserved end residues are part of each CDR3. Each record gives: D gene, V gene, clone size, J gene, CDR3 DNA, CDR3 protein. A D gene is named only where the DNA matches it firmly. Only some rows state a clone size, as once, few, many or a class for expanded clones.

>-|TRBV4-3|few|TRBJ2-5
TGCGCCAGCAGCCAAGGTCTAGAGGAGACCCAGTACTTC
CASSQGLEETQYF
>TRBD1|TRBV18|few|TRBJ2-7
TGTGCCAGCTCACCACCGCAAGGACAGGGTGTGTACGAGCAGTACTTC
CASSPPQGQGVYEQYF
>-|TRBV11-2|-|TRBJ1-6
TGTGCCAGCAGCACGACGGGCTATAATTCACCCCTCCACTTT
CASSTTGYNSPLHF
>TRBD1|TRBV13|-|TRBJ1-2
TGTGCCAGCAGCTTAGGTCTGACAGGGTCGTATGGCTACACCTTC
CASSLGLTGSYGYTF
>-|TRBV6-5|few|TRBJ2-2
TGTGCCAGCAGTCACTCTTTGGGGGCCTGGACCGGGGAGCTGTTTTTT
CASSHSLGAWTGELFF
>-|TRBV9|-|TRBJ1-2
TGTGCCAGCAGCGCGGGGACCTCGGATGGCTACACCTTC
CASSAGTSDGYTF
>-|TRBV2|-|TRBJ1-2
TGTGCCAGCAGTGAATGGCCCAGGACAGCGAATAACTATGGCTACACCTTC
CASSEWPRTANNYGYTF
>TRBD2|TRBV4-3|-|TRBJ2-1
TGCGCCAGCAGCCAAGATTCGTCACGGCTAGCGGAATACAATGAGCAGTTCTTC
CASSQDSSRLAEYNEQFF
>-|TRBV4-3|-|TRBJ2-7
TGCGCCAGCAGCCAAGATTGGGAAGGTTACGAGCAGTACTTC
CASSQDWEGYEQYF
>TRBD2|TRBV7-8|-|TRBJ2-3
TGTGCCAGCAGCCCGTACACTAGCGGGGGGTCCCGGGATACGCAGTATTTT
CASSPYTSGGSRDTQYF
>TRBD1|TRBV5-6|-|TRBJ1-2
TGTGCCAGCAGCCCGGGACAGACTAACTATGGCTACACCTTC
CASSPGQTNYGYTF
>TRBD1|TRBV4-3|once|TRBJ2-1
TGCGCCAGCAGCCAAGATGGGACAGGACATAACAATGAGCAGTTCTTC
CASSQDGTGHNNEQFF
>-|TRBV11-2|-|TRBJ1-1
TGTGCCAGCAGCTTAACCGGACAACCGAACACTGAAGCTTTCTTT
CASSLTGQPNTEAFF
>-|TRBV29-1|few|TRBJ2-7
TGCAGCGCCTTAGGGGGGCCCTCCTACGAGCAGTACTTC
CSALGGPSYEQYF
>TRBD1|TRBV5-1|-|TRBJ1-2
TGCGCCAGCAGCGCGGACGGACAGGGGGCGAGCTACACCTTC
CASSADGQGASYTF
>-|TRBV27|-|TRBJ2-7
TGTGCCAGCAGTTCTCCCTCGGAGGGTAGCCACGAGCAGTACTTC
CASSSPSEGSHEQYF
>TRBD2|TRBV6-5|-|TRBJ2-5
TGTGCCAGCAGCGGGGGGGAGACCCAGTACTTC
CASSGGETQYF